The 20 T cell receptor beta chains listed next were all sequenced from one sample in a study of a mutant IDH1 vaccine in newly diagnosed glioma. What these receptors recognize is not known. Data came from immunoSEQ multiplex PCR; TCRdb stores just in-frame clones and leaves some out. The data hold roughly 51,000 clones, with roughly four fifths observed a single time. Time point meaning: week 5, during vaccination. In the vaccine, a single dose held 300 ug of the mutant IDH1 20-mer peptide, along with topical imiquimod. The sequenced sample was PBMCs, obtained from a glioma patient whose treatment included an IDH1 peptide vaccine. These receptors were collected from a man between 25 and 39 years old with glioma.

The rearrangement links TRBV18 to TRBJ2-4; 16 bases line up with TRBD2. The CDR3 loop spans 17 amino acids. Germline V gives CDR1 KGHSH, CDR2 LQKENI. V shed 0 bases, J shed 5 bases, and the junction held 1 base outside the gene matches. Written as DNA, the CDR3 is TGTGCCAGCTCACCACCGGGACTAGCGGGGGGGCAAAACATTCAGTACTTC. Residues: CASSPPGLAGGQNIQYF.

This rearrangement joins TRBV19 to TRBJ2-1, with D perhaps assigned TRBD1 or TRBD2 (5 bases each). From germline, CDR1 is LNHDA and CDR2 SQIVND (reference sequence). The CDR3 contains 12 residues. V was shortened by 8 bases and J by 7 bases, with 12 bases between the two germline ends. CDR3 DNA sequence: TGTGCCAGTGGCACCTGGGGGAATGAGCAGTTCTTC. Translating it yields CASGTWGNEQFF.

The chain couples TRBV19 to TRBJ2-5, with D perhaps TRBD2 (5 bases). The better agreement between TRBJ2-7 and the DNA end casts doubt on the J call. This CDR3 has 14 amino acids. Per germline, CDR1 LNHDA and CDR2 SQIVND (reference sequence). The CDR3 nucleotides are TGTGCCAGTAGTAGAGCATCCGGGGCCTACGAGCAGTACTTC. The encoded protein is CASSRASGAYEQYF.

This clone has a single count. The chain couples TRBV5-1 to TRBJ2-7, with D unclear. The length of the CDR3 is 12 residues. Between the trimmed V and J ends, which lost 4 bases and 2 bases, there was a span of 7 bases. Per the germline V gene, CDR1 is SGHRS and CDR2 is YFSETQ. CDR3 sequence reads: CASSQDPYEQYF. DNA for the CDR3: TGCGCCAGCAGCCAGGATCCCTACGAGCAGTACTTC.

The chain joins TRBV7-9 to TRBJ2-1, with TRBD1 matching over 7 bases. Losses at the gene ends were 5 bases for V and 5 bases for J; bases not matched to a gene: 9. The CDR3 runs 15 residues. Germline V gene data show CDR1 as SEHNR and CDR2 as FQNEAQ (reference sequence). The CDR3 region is CASSRDSSPNNEQFF. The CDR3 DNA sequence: TGTGCCAGCAGCCGGGACAGTTCCCCAAACAATGAGCAGTTCTTC.

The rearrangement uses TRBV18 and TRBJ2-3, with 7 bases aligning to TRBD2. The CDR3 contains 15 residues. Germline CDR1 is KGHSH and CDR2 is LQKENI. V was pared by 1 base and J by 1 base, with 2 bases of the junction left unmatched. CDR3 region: CASSPLRGGTDTQYF. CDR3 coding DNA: TGTGCCAGCTCACCACTCCGGGGGGGCACAGATACGCAGTATTTT.

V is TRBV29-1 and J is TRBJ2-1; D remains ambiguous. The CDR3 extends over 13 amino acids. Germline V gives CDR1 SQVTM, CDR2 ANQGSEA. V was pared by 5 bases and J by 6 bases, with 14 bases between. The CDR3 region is CSVSAQTLNEQFF. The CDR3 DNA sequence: TGCAGCGTTTCGGCACAGACCCTCAATGAGCAGTTCTTC.

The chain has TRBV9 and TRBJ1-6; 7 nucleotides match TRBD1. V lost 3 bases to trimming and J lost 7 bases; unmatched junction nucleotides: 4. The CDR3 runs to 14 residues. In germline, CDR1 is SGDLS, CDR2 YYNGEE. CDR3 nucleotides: TGTGCCAGCAGCGGAGACAGGGCCAATTCACCCCTCCACTTT. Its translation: CASSGDRANSPLHF. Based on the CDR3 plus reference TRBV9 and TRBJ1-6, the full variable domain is DSGVTQTPKHLITATGQRVTLRCSPRSGDLSVYWYQQSLDQGLQFLIQYYNGEERAKGNILERFSAQQFPDLHSELNLSSLELGDSALYFCASSGDRANSPLHFGNGTRLTVT.

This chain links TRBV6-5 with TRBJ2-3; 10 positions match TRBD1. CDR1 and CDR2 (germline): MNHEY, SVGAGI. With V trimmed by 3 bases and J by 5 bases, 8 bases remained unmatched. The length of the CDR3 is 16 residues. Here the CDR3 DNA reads TGTGCCAGCAGTTATTTAGGGACAGGGGATAGAGATACGCAGTATTTT. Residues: CASSYLGTGDRDTQYF.

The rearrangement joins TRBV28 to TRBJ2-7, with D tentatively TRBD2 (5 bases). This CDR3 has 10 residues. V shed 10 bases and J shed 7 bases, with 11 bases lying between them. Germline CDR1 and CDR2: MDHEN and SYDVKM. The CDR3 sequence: CATATTEQYF. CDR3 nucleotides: TGTGCCACCGCGACTACTGAGCAGTACTTC.

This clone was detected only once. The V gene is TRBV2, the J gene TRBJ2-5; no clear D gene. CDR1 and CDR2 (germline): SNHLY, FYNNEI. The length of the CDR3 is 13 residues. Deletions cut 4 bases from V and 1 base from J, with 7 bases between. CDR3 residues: CASSVDRQETQYF. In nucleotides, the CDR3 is TGTGCCAGCAGTGTGGACCGCCAAGAGACCCAGTACTTC.

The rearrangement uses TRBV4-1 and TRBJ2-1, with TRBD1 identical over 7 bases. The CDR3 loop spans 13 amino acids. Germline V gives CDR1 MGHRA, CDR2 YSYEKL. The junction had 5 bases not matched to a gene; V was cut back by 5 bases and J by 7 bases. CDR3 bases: TGCGCCAGCAGCGACGAGGGGGCTAATGAGCAGTTCTTC. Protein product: CASSDEGANEQFF.

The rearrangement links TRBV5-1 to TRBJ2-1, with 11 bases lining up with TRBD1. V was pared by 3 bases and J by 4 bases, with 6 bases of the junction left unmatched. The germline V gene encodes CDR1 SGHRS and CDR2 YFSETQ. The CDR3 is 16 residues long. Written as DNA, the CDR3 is TGCGCCAGCAGCTATACCGGGACAGGGGGTTACAATGAGCAGTTCTTC. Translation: CASSYTGTGGYNEQFF.

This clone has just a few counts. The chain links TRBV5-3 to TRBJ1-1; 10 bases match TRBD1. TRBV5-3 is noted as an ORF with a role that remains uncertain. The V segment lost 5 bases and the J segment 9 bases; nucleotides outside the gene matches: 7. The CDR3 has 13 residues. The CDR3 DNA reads TGTGCCAGAAGGGCCGGGACAGGGGTGAAAGCTTTCTTT. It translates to CARRAGTGVKAFF.

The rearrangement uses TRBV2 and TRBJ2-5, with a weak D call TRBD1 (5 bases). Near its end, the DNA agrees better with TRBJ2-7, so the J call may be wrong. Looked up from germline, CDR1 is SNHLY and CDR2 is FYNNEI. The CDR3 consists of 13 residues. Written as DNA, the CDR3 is TGTGCCAGCACTTTGACAGACTCCTACGAGCAGTACTTC. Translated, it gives CASTLTDSYEQYF.

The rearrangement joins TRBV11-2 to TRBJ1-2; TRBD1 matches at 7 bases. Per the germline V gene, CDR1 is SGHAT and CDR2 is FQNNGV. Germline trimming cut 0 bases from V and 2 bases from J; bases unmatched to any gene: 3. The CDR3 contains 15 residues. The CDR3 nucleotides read TGTGCCAGCAGCTTAGATCCAGGGGGGAACTATGGCTACACCTTC. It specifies CASSLDPGGNYGYTF.

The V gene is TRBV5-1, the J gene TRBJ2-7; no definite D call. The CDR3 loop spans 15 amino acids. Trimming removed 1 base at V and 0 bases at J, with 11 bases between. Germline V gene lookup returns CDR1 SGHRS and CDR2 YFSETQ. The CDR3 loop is CASSLSKMGSYEQYF. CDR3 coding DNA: TGCGCCAGCAGCTTGTCCAAAATGGGCTCCTACGAGCAGTACTTC.

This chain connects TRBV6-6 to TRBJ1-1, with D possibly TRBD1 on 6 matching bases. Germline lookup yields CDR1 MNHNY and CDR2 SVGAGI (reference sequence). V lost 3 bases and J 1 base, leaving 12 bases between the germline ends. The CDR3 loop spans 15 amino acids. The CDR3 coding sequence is TGTGCCAGCAGTTATCGGCAGGGGAAGAACACTGAAGCTTTCTTT. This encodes CASSYRQGKNTEAFF.

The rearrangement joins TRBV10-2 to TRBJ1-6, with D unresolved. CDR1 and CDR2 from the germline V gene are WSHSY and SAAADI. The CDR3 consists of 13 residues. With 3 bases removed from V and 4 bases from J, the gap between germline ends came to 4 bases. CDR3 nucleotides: TGCGCCAGCAGTGAACAGTATAATTCACCCCTCCACTTT. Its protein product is CASSEQYNSPLHF.

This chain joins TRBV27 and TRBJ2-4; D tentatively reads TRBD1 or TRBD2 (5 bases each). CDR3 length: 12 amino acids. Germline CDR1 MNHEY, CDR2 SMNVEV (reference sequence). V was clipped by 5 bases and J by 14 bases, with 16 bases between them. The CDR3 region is CASSESRGFEYF. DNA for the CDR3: TGTGCCAGCAGTGAATCTCGGGGCTTCGAGTACTTC.